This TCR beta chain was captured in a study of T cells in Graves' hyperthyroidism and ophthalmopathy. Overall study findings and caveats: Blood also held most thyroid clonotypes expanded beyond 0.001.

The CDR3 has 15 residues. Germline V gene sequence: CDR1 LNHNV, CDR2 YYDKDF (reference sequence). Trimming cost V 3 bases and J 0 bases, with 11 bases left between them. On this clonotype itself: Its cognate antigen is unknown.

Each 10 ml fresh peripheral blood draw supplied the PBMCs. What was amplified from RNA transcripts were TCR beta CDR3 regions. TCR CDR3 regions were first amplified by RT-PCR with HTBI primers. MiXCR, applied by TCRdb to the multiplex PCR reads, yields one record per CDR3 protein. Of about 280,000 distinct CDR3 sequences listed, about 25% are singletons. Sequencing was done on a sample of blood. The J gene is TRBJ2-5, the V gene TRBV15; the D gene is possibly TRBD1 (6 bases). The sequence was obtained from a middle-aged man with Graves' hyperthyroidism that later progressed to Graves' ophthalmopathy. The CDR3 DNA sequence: TGTGCCACCAGCAGGGGGGCTGGGTACCAAGAGACCCAGTACTTC. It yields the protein CATSRGAGYQETQYF.